Detailed here is one TCR beta chain. The record originates from a study of T cell changes during pregnancy in multiple sclerosis. The table came from immunoSEQ multiplex PCR; TCRdb's copy has only in-frame clones and leaves some out. The sample has about 83,000 clones; around 90% are singletons. There are 14 residues in the CDR3. V was pared by 3 bases and J by 4 bases, with 12 bases between. Germline V gene data show CDR1 as SGHRS and CDR2 as YFSETQ. The chain combines TRBV5-1 with TRBJ2-3, with D possibly matching TRBD1 (5 bases). The specimen was PBMCs, collected in the first trimester of pregnancy. This TCR was sampled from a female donor in good health, serving as a control in a pregnancy study. Some clones in this sample may be carry-over from other donors' samples. The CDR3 loop reads CASSWGTVSDTQYF. The CDR3 DNA is TGCGCCAGCAGCTGGGGCACGGTCTCAGATACGCAGTATTTT.